Below are 5 T cell receptor beta chains sequenced from a single sample in a study of cytomegalovirus exposure and HLA in healthy donors. 60 Vbeta and 13 Jbeta primers were used in PCR. TCRdb's copy holds only in-frame clones and misses some; the assay was immunoSEQ multiplex PCR. There are some 140,000 clones in the sample; roughly 70% occur only once, and under 2.5% lies in the top ten. Sequences were obtained from PBMCs. The source is a young man in good health and CMV-seronegative.

As DNA, the CDR3 is TGTGCCTGGAGGCGGCCCGGTCTATCTAACTATGGCTACACCTTC. This translates into CAWRRPGLSNYGYTF. V and J are TRBV30 and TRBJ1-2; D not certain. The CDR3 loop spans 15 amino acids. Germline CDR1 reads GTSNPN; CDR2 reads SVGIG (reference sequence). V was cut by 3 bases and J by 0 bases, with 14 bases left in between.

In this sample, this clone turned up once. The rearrangement joins TRBV28 to TRBJ2-5, with D possibly matching TRBD2 (6 bases). CDR1 is MDHEN, CDR2 SYDVKM, per germline. V shed 7 bases and J shed 5 bases, with 20 bases lying between them. CDR3 length: 15 residues. In DNA, the CDR3 is TGTGCCAGCAATGGGGCACAGCACGGAGGGGAGACCCAGTACTTC. Translation gives CASNGAQHGGETQYF. The whole variable domain, remainder taken from reference TRBV28 and TRBJ2-5, is DVKVTQSSRYLVKRTGEKVFLECVQDMDHENMFWYRQDPGLGLRLIYFSYDVKMKEKGDIPEGYSVSREKKERFSLILESASTNQTSMYLCASNGAQHGGETQYFGPGTRLLVL.

This CDR3 reads CASSEGGSGNTIYF. The CDR3 DNA reads as TGTGCCAGCAGTGAGGGGGGTTCTGGAAACACCATATATTTT. The V and J genes are TRBV25-1 and TRBJ1-3, with D perhaps TRBD1 (5 bases). Looked up from germline, CDR1 is MGHDK and CDR2 is SYGVNS. This CDR3 region has 14 residues. The ends were cut back, 3 bases at V and 1 base at J, with 7 bases in the middle.

V gene TRBV7-9 combines with J gene TRBJ2-7, with 10 nucleotides matching TRBD1. The V gene's germline CDR1 is SEHNR and CDR2 FQNEAQ (reference sequence). The CDR3 runs to 16 residues. Unmatched junction bases numbered 8, after V lost 1 base and J lost 5 bases. The CDR3 loop is CASSLVRDRGSHEQYF. The CDR3, as DNA: TGTGCCAGCAGCTTAGTCCGGGACAGGGGTAGTCACGAGCAGTACTTC.

This chain connects TRBV5-6 to TRBJ1-4; TRBD1 matches 7 bases. J was trimmed by 7 bases and V by 3 bases; bases with no gene match: 9. The CDR3 extends over 15 amino acids. CDR1 SGHDT and CDR2 YYEEEE come from the germline V gene. DNA of the CDR3: TGTGCCAGCAGCTCAAAAACAGGGGCGGCTGAAAAACTGTTTTTT. This encodes CASSSKTGAAEKLFF.